One sample yielded the 11 T cell receptor beta chains listed below, sequenced in a study of blood T cells in healthy people across ages. A second PCR, run for 7 to 11 cycles, used a sample-barcoded 5' primer plus a J-beta primer mix. TCRdb analysed the 5' RACE reads with MiXCR anew, one entry per CDR3 protein. Here the sample spans hundreds of thousands of distinct CDR3 sequences, approximately 48% being singletons. The source material was blood. These TCRs come from a man between 60 and 75 years old in good health.

The chain combines TRBV9 with TRBJ1-3; no clear D. This CDR3 is built from 16 residues. Germline loops: CDR1 SGDLS, CDR2 YYNGEE. Deletions cut 0 bases from V and 0 bases from J, with 10 bases between. CDR3 DNA sequence: TGTGCCAGCAGCGTAGATCAAGGCCTCTCTGGAAACACCATATATTTT. Amino acid sequence: CASSVDQGLSGNTIYF.

The chain combines TRBV20-1 with TRBJ2-1; D uncertain. The germline V gene encodes CDR1 DFQATT and CDR2 SNEGSKA (reference sequence). This CDR3 has 14 amino acids. The V and J ends lost 0 bases and 4 bases respectively, with 10 bases between them. This CDR3 is CSARDRRGYNEQFF. DNA for the CDR3: TGCAGTGCTAGAGATCGGCGTGGGTACAATGAGCAGTTCTTC.

In regard to this clonotype: Being one base from a much bigger clone, this may be a read error. The genes are TRBV12-3 or TRBV12-4 and TRBJ1-2, with D possibly matching TRBD1 (5 bases). Between the trimmed V and J ends, which lost 8 bases and 0 bases, there was a span of 16 bases. This CDR3 region has 15 residues. CDR3 sequence: CASSRAGRSNYGYTF. The CDR3 nucleotides read TGTGCCAGCTCCCGTGCAGGGAGGTCTAACTATGGCTACACCTTC.

This clonotype showed up just a few times. J is TRBJ1-2 and V is TRBV5-1; 7 bases are shared with TRBD1. The length of the CDR3 is 12 residues. CDR1 is SGHRS, CDR2 YFSETQ, per germline. V shed 4 bases, J shed 7 bases, and the junction held 4 bases outside the gene matches. Here the CDR3 DNA reads TGCGCCAGCAGCCCACAGGGGCTTGGCTACACCTTC. Its protein product is CASSPQGLGYTF. Using reference TRBV5-1 and TRBJ1-2 for the parts outside the CDR3, the full variable domain is KAGVTQTPRYLIKTRGQQVTLSCSPISGHRSVSWYQQTPGQGLQFLFEYFSETQRNKGNFPGRFSGRQFSNSRSEMNVSTLELGDSALYLCASSPQGLGYTFGSGTRLTVV.

This clonotype occurred a few times. The chain has TRBV9 and TRBJ1-1; 7 nucleotides agree with TRBD1. CDR3 size: 14 residues. CDR1 SGDLS and CDR2 YYNGEE come from the germline V gene. The V and J ends lost 3 bases and 4 bases, in that order; junction bases with no gene match: 6. Here the CDR3 DNA reads TGTGCCAGCAGCGAGGGGGCAGGTATCACTGAAGCTTTCTTT. Translating it yields CASSEGAGITEAFF.

As for this clonotype: Sequence at one end of the junction differs from germline and may be a read error. V and J are TRBV7-9 and TRBJ1-2; D is ambiguous. CDR1 is SEHNR and CDR2 is FQNEAQ in the germline V gene (reference sequence). The CDR3 is 15 residues long. CDR3 nucleotides: TGTGCCAGCAGTTCCTCAGGTGTTCCTAACCATGGCTACACCTTC. As protein: CASSSSGVPNHGYTF.

The table lists this clonotype with a few counts. In DNA form, the CDR3 reads TGTGCCAGCCGGACAGGGCACAAGACCCAGTACTTC. The encoded protein is CASRTGHKTQYF. The chain has TRBV2 and TRBJ2-7; the match to TRBD1 covers 8 bases. The DNA end favors TRBJ2-5, so the J call may be wrong. Germline CDR1 reads SNHLY; CDR2 reads FYNNEI. The CDR3 runs to 12 residues.

The chain carries TRBV21-1 and TRBJ2-7; the table's D call of TRBD1 was not tested on the DNA. TRBV21-1 counts as a pseudogene. This CDR3 is built from 14 residues. CDR3 protein: CASSKGSLPYEQYF. The CDR3 coding sequence is TGTGCCAGCAGCAAAGGGTCCCTACCCTACGAGCAGTACTTC.

The genes are TRBV20-1 and TRBJ2-4, with no clear D. The end of the DNA is better explained by TRBJ2-5, so the J call may be wrong. The CDR3 loop spans 13 amino acids. Per germline, CDR1 DFQATT and CDR2 SNEGSKA (reference sequence). The chain's CDR3 is CSAPKGGSETQYF. The CDR3 DNA reads as TGCAGTGCCCCGAAGGGCGGTTCAGAGACCCAGTACTTC.

The J gene is TRBJ2-7, the V gene TRBV5-6; the D is unclear. The CDR3 consists of 12 residues. The V end lost 0 bases, the J end lost 6 bases, and 7 bases lay between the germline ends. CDR1 and CDR2 from the germline V gene are SGHDT and YYEEEE. Here the CDR3 reads CASSLGSLEQYF. The CDR3 bases are TGTGCCAGCAGCTTGGGGAGCCTCGAGCAGTACTTC.

This clonotype was recorded once. The J gene is TRBJ2-1, the V gene TRBV11-3; no reliable D call. The length of the CDR3 is 11 residues. In germline, CDR1 is SGHNT, CDR2 YENEEA. V lost 7 bases and J lost 7, with 8 bases in between. This chain's CDR3 is CASIRNNEQFF. CDR3 DNA: TGTGCCAGCATCCGCAATAATGAGCAGTTCTTC.